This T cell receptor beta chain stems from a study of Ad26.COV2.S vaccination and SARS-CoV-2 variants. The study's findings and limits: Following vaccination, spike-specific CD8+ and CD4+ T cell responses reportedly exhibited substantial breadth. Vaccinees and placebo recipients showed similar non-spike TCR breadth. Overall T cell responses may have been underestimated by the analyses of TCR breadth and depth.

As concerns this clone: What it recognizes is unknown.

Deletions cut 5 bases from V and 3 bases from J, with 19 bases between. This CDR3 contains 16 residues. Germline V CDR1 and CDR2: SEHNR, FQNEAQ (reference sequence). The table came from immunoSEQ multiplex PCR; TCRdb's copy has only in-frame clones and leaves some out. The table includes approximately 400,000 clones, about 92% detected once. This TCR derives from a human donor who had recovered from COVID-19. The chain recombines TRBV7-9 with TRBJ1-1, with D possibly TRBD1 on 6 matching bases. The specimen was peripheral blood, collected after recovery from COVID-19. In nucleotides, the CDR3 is TGTGCCAGCAGCCCGAGGGCCGGGGGCGCGTACACTGAAGCTTTCTTT. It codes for CASSPRAGGAYTEAFF.